The clone carrying this T cell receptor (beta chain) was recorded a few times. Its antigen is still unknown. The data were obtained in a study of T-cell memory formation after mild COVID-19. Study overall: Across donors, TCR clusters were largely donor specific.

TCRdb itself ran the 5' RACE reads through MiXCR, one entry per CDR3 protein. This sample yields around 370,000 distinct CDR3 sequences, of which roughly 21% are seen a single time; roughly an eighth belongs to the top ten. The study's findings and limits: Clones that contracted from day 15 to 85 were balanced CD4/CD8, while later expanders leaned CD4+.

After removal of 0 bases from V and 7 bases from J, the junction contained 8 bases not matched to a gene. The CDR3 has 15 amino acids. The germline V gene has CDR1 MNHEY and CDR2 SVGAGI. This chain uses TRBV6-5 with TRBJ1-1; 7 nucleotides match TRBD1. Material for sequencing was PBMCs or a T cell subset sorted from them (not recorded which). The TCR originated in an adult woman who had mild COVID-19 (a few samples of this study predate the infection). Cell type and time point are not known. In DNA, the CDR3 is TGTGCCAGCAGTTACTCGAAAGGAGGGACAGATGAAGCTTTCTTT. This sequence encodes CASSYSKGGTDEAFF.